These 4 T cell receptor beta chains share one sample of origin, sequenced in a study of blood T cell repertoires in COVID-19. TCRdb's copy holds only in-frame clones and misses some; the assay was immunoSEQ multiplex PCR. The sample holds around 200,000 clones, around 82% seen once. The source material was peripheral blood. The receptors originated from a middle-aged man with active or convalescent COVID-19.

This clone was seen only a few times. This chain connects TRBV7-2 to TRBJ2-3; 11 bases fit TRBD2. The CDR3 is 18 residues long. In germline, CDR1 is SGHTA, CDR2 FQGNSA. V shed 5 bases, J shed 2 bases, and the junction held 12 bases outside the gene matches. In DNA, the CDR3 is TGTGCCAGCAGCAAAAGGAGGGTAGCGGGGGGGATCACAGATACGCAGTATTTT. Its protein product is CASSKRRVAGGITDTQYF. Drawing the rest from reference TRBV7-2 and TRBJ2-3, the complete variable domain is GAGVSQSPSNKVTEKGKDVELRCDPISGHTALYWYRQSLGQGLEFLIYFQGNSAPDKSGLPSDRFSAERTGGSVSTLTIQRTQQEDSAVYLCASSKRRVAGGITDTQYFGPGTRLTVL.

CDR3 residues: CASSPTEAGANVLTF. The CDR3 region has the DNA TGTGCCAGCTCACCGACAGAGGCTGGGGCCAACGTCCTGACTTTC. The rearrangement links TRBV18 to TRBJ2-6; D is possibly TRBD1 (5 bases). There are 15 residues in the CDR3. CDR1 is KGHSH and CDR2 is LQKENI in the germline V gene. The V and J ends lost 3 bases and 2 bases respectively, with 8 bases between them.

The gene calls are TRBV5-1 and TRBJ1-2; 10 bases line up with TRBD1. CDR3 length: 15 amino acids. Germline assignment: CDR1 SGHRS and CDR2 YFSETQ. V trimming: 0 bases; J trimming: 3 bases; junction bases outside the gene matches: 2. CDR3: CASSLVGQGDYGYTF. Here the CDR3 DNA reads TGCGCCAGCAGCTTGGTTGGACAGGGGGACTATGGCTACACCTTC.

CDR3 DNA sequence: TGTGCCAGCAGTTTCAGCCAGGCCACAGATACGCAGTATTTT. Translation gives CASSFSQATDTQYF. The rearrangement uses TRBV28 and TRBJ2-3; no definite D call. The length of the CDR3 is 14 residues. Germline-derived CDR1 and CDR2 are MDHEN and SYDVKM. The V and J ends lost 3 bases and 2 bases respectively, with 9 bases between them.